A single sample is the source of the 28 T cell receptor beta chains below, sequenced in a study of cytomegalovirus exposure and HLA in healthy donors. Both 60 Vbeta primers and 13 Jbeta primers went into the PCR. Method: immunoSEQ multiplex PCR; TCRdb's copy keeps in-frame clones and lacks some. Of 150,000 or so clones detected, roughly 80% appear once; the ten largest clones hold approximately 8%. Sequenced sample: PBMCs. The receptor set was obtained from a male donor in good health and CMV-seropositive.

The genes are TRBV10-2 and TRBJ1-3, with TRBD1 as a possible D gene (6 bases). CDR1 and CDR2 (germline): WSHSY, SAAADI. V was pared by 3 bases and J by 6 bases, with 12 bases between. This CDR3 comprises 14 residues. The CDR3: CASSEQTGPNTIYF. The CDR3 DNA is TGCGCCAGCAGTGAACAGACAGGACCAAACACCATATATTTT.

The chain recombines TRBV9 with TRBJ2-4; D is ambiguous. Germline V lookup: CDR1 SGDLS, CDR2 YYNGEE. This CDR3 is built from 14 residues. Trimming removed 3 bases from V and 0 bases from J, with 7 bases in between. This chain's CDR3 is CASSGSLAKNIQYF. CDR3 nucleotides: TGTGCCAGCAGCGGTTCCCTAGCCAAAAACATTCAGTACTTC.

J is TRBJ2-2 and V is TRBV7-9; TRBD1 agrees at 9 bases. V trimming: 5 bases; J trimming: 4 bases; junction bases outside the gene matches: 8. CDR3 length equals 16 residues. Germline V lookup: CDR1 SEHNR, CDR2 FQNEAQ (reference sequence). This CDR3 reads CASSATDRGSTGELFF. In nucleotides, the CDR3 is TGTGCCAGCAGCGCGACGGACAGGGGCTCCACCGGGGAGCTGTTTTTT.

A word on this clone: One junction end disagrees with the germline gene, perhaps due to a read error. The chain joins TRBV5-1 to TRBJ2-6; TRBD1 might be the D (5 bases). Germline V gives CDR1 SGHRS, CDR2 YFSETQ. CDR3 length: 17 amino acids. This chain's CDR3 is CASSPGLSSSGANGLTF. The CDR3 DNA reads TGCGCCAGCAGCCCCGGCCTTTCCTCCTCTGGGGCCAACGGCCTGACTTTC.

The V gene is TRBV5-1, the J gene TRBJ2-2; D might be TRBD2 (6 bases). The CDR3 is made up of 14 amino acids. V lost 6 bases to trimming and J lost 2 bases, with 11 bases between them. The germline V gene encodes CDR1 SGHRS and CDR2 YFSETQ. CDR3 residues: CASMEGPNTGELFF. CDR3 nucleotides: TGCGCCAGCATGGAGGGGCCAAACACCGGGGAGCTGTTTTTT.

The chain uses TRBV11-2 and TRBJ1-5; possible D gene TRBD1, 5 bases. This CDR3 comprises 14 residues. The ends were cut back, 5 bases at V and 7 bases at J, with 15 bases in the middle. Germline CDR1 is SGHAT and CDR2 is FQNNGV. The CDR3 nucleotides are TGTGCCAGCAGCAAGGGGCAGGGTAGGCAGCCCCAGCATTTT. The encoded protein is CASSKGQGRQPQHF.

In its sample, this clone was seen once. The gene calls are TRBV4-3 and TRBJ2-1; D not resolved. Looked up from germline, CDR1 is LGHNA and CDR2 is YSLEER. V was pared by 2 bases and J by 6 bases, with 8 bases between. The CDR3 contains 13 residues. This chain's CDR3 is CASSQSPSNEQFF. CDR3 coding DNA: TGCGCCAGCAGCCAAAGCCCTTCCAATGAGCAGTTCTTC.

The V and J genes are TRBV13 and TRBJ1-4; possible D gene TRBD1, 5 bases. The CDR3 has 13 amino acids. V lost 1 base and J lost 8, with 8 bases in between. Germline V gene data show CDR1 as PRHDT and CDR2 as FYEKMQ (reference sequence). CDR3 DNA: TGTGCCAGCAGCTTAGCCTCAGGGGAAAAACTGTTTTTT. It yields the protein CASSLASGEKLFF. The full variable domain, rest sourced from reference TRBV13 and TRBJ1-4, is AAGVIQSPRHLIKEKRETATLKCYPIPRHDTVYWYQQGPGQDPQFLISFYEKMQSDKGSIPDRFSAQQFSDYHSELNMSSLELGDSALYFCASSLASGEKLFFGSGTQLSVL.

Here the CDR3 reads CARRQVLSEQYF. As DNA, the CDR3 is TGTGCCAGACGGCAGGTTCTGTCCGAGCAGTACTTC. This sequence joins TRBV6-1 and TRBJ2-7; D remains unclear. The CDR3 extends over 12 amino acids. Germline values: CDR1 MNHNS, CDR2 SASEGT. Trimming cost V 9 bases and J 6 bases, with 15 bases left between them.

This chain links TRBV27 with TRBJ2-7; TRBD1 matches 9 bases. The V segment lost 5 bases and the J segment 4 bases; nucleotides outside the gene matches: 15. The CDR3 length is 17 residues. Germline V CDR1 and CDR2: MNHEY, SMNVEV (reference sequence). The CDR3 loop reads CASSATWWDREWYEQYF. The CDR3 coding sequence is TGTGCCAGCAGTGCCACTTGGTGGGACAGGGAGTGGTACGAGCAGTACTTC.

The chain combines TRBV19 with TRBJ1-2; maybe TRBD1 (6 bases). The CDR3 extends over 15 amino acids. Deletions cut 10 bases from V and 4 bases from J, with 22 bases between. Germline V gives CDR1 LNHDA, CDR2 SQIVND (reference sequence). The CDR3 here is CATRRGAGESYGYTF. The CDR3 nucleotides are TGTGCCACCCGTCGGGGGGCAGGGGAGAGCTATGGCTACACCTTC.

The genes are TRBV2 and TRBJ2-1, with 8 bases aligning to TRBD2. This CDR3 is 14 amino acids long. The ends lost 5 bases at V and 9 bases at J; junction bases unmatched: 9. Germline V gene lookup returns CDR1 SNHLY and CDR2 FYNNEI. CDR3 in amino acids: CASSQTSAGGEQFF. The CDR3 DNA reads TGTGCCAGCAGTCAGACTAGCGCTGGCGGTGAGCAGTTCTTC.

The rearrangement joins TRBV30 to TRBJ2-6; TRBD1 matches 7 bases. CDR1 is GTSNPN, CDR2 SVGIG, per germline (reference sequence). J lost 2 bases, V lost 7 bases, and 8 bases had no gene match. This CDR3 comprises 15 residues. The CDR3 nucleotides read TGTGCCTACCGGCACGACAGGGCTGGGGCCAACGTCCTGACTTTC. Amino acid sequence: CAYRHDRAGANVLTF.

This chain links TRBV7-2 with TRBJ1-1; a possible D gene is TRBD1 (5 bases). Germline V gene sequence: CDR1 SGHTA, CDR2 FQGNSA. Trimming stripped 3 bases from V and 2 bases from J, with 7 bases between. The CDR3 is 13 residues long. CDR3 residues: CASSFQGNTEAFF. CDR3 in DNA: TGTGCCAGCAGCTTTCAGGGAAACACTGAAGCTTTCTTT.

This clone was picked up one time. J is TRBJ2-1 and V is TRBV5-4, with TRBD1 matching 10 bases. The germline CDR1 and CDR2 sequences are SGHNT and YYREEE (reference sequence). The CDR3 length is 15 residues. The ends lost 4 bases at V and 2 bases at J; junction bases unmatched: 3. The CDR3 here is CASSSGQGAYNEQFF. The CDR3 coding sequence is TGTGCCAGCAGCAGCGGACAGGGGGCCTACAATGAGCAGTTCTTC.

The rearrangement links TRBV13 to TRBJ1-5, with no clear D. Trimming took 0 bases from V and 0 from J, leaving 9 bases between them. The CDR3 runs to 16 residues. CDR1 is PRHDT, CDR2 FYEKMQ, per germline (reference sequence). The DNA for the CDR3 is TGTGCCAGCAGCTTAGGAATGGCAGGTAGCAATCAGCCCCAGCATTTT. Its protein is CASSLGMAGSNQPQHF.

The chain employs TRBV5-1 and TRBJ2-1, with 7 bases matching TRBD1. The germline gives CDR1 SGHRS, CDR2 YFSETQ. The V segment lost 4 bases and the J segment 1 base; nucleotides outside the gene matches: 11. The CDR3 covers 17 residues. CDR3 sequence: CASSVRGQSFSYNEQFF. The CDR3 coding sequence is TGCGCCAGCAGCGTTAGGGGACAGTCATTTTCCTACAATGAGCAGTTCTTC.

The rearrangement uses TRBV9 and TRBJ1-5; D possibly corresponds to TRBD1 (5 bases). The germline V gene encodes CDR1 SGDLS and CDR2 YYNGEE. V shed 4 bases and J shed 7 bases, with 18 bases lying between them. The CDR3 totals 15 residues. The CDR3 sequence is CASSLTWGVGQPQHF. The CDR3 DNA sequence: TGTGCCAGCAGCCTGACGTGGGGGGTAGGCCAGCCCCAGCATTTT.

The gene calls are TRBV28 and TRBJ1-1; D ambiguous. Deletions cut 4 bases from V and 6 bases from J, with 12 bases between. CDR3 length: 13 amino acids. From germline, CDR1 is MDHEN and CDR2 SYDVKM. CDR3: CASSSPGRPEAFF. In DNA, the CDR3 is TGTGCCAGCAGTTCCCCAGGCAGGCCTGAAGCTTTCTTT.

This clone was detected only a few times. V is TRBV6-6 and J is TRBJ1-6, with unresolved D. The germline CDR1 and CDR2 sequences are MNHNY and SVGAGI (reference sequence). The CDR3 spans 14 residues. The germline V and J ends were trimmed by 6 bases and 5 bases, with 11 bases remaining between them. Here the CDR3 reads CASSQWQNNSPLHF. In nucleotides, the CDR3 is TGTGCCAGCAGCCAGTGGCAGAATAATTCACCCCTCCACTTT.

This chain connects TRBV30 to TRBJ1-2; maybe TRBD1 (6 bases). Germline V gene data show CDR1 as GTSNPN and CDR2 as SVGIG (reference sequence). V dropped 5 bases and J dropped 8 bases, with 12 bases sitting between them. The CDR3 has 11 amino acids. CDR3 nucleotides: TGTGCCTGGGGACAGACAGCGGGCTACACCTTC. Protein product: CAWGQTAGYTF.

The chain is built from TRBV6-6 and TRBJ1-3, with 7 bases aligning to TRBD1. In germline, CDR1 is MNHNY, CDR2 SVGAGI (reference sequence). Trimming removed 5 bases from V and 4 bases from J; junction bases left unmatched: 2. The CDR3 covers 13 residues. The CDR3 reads CASSPGQGNTIYF. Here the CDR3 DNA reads TGTGCCAGCAGTCCGGGACAGGGAAACACCATATATTTT.

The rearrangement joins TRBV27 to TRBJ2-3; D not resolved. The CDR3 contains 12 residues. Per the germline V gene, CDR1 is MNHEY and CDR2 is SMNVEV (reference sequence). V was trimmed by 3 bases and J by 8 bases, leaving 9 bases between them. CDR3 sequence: CASSFTVGTQYF. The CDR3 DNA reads TGTGCCAGCAGTTTTACCGTCGGTACGCAGTATTTT.

CDR3: CASSLQTGGSYEQYF. The CDR3 DNA sequence: TGTGCCAGCAGCCTGCAGACAGGGGGGTCCTACGAGCAGTACTTC. The chain uses TRBV7-2 and TRBJ2-7, with 9 bases lining up with TRBD1. Germline CDR1 reads SGHTA; CDR2 reads FQGNSA. The CDR3 is 15 amino acids. V was pared by 5 bases and J by 1 base, with 6 bases of the junction left unmatched.

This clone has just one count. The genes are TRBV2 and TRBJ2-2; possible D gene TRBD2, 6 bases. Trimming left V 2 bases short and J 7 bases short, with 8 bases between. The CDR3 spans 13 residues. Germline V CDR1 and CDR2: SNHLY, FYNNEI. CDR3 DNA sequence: TGTGCCAGCAGTGAATTGGGAGGCGGGGAGCTGTTTTTT. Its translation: CASSELGGGELFF.

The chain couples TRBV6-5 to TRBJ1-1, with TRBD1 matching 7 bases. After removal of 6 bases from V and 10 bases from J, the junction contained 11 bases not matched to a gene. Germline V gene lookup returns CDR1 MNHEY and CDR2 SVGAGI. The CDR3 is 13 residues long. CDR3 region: CASSPTQGVAAFF. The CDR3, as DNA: TGTGCCAGCAGCCCTACCCAGGGGGTTGCAGCTTTCTTT.

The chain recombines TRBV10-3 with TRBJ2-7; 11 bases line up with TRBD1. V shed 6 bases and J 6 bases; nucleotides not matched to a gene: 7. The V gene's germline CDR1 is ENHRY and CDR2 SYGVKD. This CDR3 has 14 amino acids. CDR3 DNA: TGTGCCATCAGAATGGGACAGGGGGTGGGCGAGCAGTACTTC. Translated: CAIRMGQGVGEQYF.

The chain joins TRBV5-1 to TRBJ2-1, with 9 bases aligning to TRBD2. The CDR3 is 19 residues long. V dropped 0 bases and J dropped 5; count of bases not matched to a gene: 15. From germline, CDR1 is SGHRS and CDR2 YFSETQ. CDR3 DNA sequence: TGCGCCAGCAGCTTGGCCTACCTAGCGGGGCCCCCCGGCCACAATGAGCAGTTCTTC. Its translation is CASSLAYLAGPPGHNEQFF. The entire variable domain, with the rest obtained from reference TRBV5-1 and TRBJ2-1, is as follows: KAGVTQTPRYLIKTRGQQVTLSCSPISGHRSVSWYQQTPGQGLQFLFEYFSETQRNKGNFPGRFSGRQFSNSRSEMNVSTLELGDSALYLCASSLAYLAGPPGHNEQFFGPGTRLTVL.